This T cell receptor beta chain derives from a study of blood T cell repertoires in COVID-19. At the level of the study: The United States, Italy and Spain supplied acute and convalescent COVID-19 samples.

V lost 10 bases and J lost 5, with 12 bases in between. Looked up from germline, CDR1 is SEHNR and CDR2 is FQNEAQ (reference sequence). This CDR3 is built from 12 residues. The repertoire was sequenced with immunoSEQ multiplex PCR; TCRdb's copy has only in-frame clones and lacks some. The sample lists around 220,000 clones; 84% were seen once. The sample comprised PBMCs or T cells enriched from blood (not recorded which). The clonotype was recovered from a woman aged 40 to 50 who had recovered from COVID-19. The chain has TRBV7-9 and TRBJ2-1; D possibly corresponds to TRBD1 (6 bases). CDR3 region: CAIRGPNNEQFF. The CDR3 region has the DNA TGTGCCATCAGGGGCCCCAACAATGAGCAGTTCTTC.